This T cell receptor (beta chain) was identified during a study of shared T cell receptors in the human thymus. This table comes from immunoSEQ multiplex PCR, and its TCRdb copy is limited to in-frame clones, with some not included. The sample holds roughly 700,000 clones, roughly 90% seen once. V gave up 4 bases and J gave up 0 bases, with 16 bases separating them. This CDR3 has 17 residues. Looked up from germline, CDR1 is LNHDA and CDR2 is SQIVND (reference sequence). The sample was also reused in another study, on human thymus T cells.

Material for sequencing was thymocytes. The chain couples TRBV19 to TRBJ1-5; a weak D match, TRBD1 (6 bases). The TCR originated in a boy under two years old with a congenital heart defect. CDR3 residues: CASSTGHLIYSNQPQHF. In DNA form, the CDR3 reads TGTGCCAGTAGTACGGGACACCTGATTTATAGCAATCAGCCCCAGCATTTT.